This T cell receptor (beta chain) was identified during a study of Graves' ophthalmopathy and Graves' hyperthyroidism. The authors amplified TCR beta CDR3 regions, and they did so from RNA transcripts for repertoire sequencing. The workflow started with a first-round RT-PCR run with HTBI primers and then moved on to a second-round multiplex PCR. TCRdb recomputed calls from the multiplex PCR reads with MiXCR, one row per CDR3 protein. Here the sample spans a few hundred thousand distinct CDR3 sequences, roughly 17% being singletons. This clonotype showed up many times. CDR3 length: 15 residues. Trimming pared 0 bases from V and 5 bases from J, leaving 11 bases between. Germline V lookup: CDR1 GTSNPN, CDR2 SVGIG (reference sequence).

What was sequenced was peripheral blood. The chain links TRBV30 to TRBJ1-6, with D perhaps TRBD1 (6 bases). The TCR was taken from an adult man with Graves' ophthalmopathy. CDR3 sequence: CAWSVPGEHNSPLHF. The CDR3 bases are TGTGCCTGGAGTGTACCAGGGGAACATAATTCACCCCTCCACTTT. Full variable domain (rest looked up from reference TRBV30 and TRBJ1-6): SQTIHQWPATLVQPVGSPLSLECTVEGTSNPNLYWYRQAAGRGLQLLFYSVGIGQISSEVPQNLSASRPQDRQFILSSKKLLLSDSGFYLCAWSVPGEHNSPLHFGNGTRLTVT.